This T cell receptor (beta chain) was recorded in a study of cytomegalovirus exposure and HLA in healthy donors. Study results and limitations: In vitro, a few CMV-associated chains proved specific for CMV antigens.

This CDR3 spans 12 amino acids. Germline values: CDR1 ENHRY, CDR2 SYGVKD. Trimming pared 5 bases from V and 4 bases from J, leaving 9 bases between. Note on this clone: Its specificity is unknown. The identical CDR3 is also encoded by other nucleotide sequences in the sample.

Primers included in the PCR were 60 Vbeta and 13 Jbeta primers. TCRdb's table, derived via immunoSEQ multiplex PCR, lists solely in-frame clones and lacks some. The sample records about 120,000 clones, about four fifths being singletons. The sequenced sample was PBMCs. This receptor was obtained from a woman aged 35 to 49 in good health and CMV-seropositive. The V call is TRBV10-3, the J call TRBJ2-7; a possible D gene is TRBD2 (5 bases). CDR3: CAISPTSYEQYF. CDR3 DNA: TGTGCCATCAGTCCAACTAGTTACGAGCAGTACTTC.